This T cell receptor (beta chain) was observed in a study of cytomegalovirus exposure and HLA in healthy donors. Across the whole study: Early on, a data release was issued that held 65 million to 100 million unique TCRs from HLA-typed donors. Study-wide results and caveats: One cluster of highly shared sequence variants probably arose as a sequencing artifact. A later analysis linked a missense variant in DCLRE1C to the trimming of TCR beta V and J genes. Cytomegalovirus association was listed for 164 TCR beta chains.

Trimming left V 5 bases short and J 1 base short, with 17 bases between. The CDR3 is made up of 16 amino acids. Germline loops: CDR1 SGHAT, CDR2 FQNNGV. About this clone itself: What it binds is unknown.

The PCR employed 60 Vbeta primers together with 13 Jbeta primers. Method: immunoSEQ multiplex PCR; TCRdb's copy keeps in-frame clones and lacks some. This table has about 190,000 clones, roughly four fifths appearing once. Sequencing input: PBMCs. This sequence joins TRBV11-2 and TRBJ2-5; TRBD2 might be the D (6 bases). This clonotype was obtained from a woman in her thirties in good health and CMV-seronegative. The CDR3 sequence is CASSIGRLTLQETQYF. DNA of the CDR3: TGTGCCAGCAGCATTGGGAGGCTCACCCTCCAAGAGACCCAGTACTTC. Based on the CDR3 plus reference TRBV11-2 and TRBJ2-5, the full variable domain is EAGVAQSPRYKIIEKRQSVAFWCNPISGHATLYWYQQILGQGPKLLIQFQNNGVVDDSQLPKDRFSAERLKGVDSTLKIQPAKLEDSAVYLCASSIGRLTLQETQYFGPGTRLLVL.